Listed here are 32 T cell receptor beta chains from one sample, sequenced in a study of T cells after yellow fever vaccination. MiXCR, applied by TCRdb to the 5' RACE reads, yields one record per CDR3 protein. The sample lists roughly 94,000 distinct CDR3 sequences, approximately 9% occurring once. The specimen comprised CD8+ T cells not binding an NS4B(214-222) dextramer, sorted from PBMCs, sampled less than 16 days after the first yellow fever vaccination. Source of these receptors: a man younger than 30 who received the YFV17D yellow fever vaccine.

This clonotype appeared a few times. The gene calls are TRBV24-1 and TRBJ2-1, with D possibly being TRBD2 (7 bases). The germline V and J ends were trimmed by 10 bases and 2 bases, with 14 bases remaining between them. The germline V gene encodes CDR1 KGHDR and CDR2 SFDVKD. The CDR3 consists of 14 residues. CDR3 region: CATLGGAPYNEQFF. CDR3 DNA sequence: TGTGCCACTTTAGGGGGGGCCCCCTACAATGAGCAGTTCTTC.

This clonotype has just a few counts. CDR3 bases: TGTGCCAGCAGCTTTCTAGGCCAGCCCCAGCATTTT. It yields the protein CASSFLGQPQHF. The chain combines TRBV7-2 with TRBJ1-5; no clear D. CDR3 size: 12 residues. Germline values: CDR1 SGHTA, CDR2 FQGNSA. V was pared by 3 bases and J by 7 bases, with 7 bases between.

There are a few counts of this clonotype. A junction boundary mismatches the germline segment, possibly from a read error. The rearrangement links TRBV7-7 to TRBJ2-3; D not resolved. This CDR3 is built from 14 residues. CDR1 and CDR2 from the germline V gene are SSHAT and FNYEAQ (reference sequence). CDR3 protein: CASSLATISDTQYF. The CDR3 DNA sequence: TGTGCTAGCAGCTTAGCCACCATCTCTGATACGCAGTATTTT. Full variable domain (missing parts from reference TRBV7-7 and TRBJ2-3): GAGVSQSPRYKVTKRGQDVTLRCDPISSHATLYWYQQALGQGPEFLTYFNYEAQPDKSGLPSDRFSAERPEGSISTLTIQRTEQRDSAMYRCASSLATISDTQYFGPGTRLTVL.

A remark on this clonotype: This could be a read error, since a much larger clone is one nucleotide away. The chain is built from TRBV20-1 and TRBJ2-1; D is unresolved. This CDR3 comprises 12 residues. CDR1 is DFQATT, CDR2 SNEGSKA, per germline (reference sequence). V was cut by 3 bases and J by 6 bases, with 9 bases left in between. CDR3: CSASAWFNEQFF. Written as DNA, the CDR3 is TGCAGTGCTAGTGCCTGGTTCAATGAGCAGTTCTTC.

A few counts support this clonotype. CDR3 in amino acids: CASRPPSGTDTQYF. DNA of the CDR3: TGCGCCAGCAGACCTCCTAGCGGCACAGATACGCAGTATTTT. This sequence joins TRBV4-1 and TRBJ2-3; D is perhaps TRBD2 (6 bases). This CDR3 contains 14 residues. Trimming took 6 bases from V and 1 from J, leaving 11 bases between them. Germline V gene sequence: CDR1 MGHRA, CDR2 YSYEKL.

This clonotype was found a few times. The CDR3 here is CASSLQWGAEQYV. CDR3 sequence (DNA): TGTGCCAGCAGCTTACAGTGGGGGGCCGAGCAGTACGTC. V usage is TRBV7-2 and J usage is TRBJ2-7; D possibly uses TRBD1 or TRBD2 (6 bases each). The V end lost 2 bases, the J end lost 6 bases, and 11 bases lay between the germline ends. CDR1 and CDR2 (germline): SGHTA, FQGNSA. The CDR3 is 13 amino acids.

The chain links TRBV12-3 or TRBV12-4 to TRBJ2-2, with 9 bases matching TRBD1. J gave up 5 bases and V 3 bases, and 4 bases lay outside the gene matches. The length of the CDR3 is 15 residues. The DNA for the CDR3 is TGTGCCAGCAGTTTCGTGACAGGGGGGACCGGGGAGCTGTTTTTT. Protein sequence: CASSFVTGGTGELFF.

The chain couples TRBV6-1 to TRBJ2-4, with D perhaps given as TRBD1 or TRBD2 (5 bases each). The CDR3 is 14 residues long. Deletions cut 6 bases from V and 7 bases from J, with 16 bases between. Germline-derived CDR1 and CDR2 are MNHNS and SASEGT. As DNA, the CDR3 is TGTGCCAGCAGCCCCTCGGCCGAGGGGAACATTCAGTACTTC. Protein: CASSPSAEGNIQYF.

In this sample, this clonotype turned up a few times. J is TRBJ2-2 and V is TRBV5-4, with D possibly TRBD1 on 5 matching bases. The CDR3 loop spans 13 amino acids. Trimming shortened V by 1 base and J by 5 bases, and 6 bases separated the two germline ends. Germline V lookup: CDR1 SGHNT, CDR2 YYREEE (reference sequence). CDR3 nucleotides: TGTGCCAGCAGCTTGCAGGGTACCGGGGAGCTGTTTTTT. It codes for CASSLQGTGELFF.

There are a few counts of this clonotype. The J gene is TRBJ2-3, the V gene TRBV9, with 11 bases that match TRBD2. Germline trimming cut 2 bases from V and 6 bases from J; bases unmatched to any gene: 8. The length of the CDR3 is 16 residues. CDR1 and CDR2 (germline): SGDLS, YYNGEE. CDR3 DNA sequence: TGTGCCAGCAGCGTTGCTAGCGGGGGGATCATCGATACGCAGTATTTT. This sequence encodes CASSVASGGIIDTQYF.

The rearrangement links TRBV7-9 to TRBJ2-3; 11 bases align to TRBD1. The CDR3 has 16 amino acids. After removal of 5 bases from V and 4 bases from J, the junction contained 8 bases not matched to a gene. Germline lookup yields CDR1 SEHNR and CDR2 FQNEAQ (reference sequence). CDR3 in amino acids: CASSHVRTGGADTQYF. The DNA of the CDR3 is TGTGCCAGCAGCCATGTCCGGACAGGGGGCGCAGATACGCAGTATTTT. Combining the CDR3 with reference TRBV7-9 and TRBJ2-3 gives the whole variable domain DTGVSQNPRHKITKRGQNVTFRCDPISEHNRLYWYRQTLGQGPEFLTYFQNEAQLEKSRLLSDRFSAERPKGSFSTLEIQRTEQGDSAMYLCASSHVRTGGADTQYFGPGTRLTVL.

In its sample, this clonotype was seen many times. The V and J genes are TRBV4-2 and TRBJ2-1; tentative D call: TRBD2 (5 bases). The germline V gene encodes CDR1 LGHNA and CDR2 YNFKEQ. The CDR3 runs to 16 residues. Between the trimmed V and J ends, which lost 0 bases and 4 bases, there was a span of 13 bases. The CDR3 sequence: CASSQDGETGYNEQFF. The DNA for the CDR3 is TGTGCCAGCAGCCAAGATGGGGAGACGGGGTACAATGAGCAGTTCTTC.

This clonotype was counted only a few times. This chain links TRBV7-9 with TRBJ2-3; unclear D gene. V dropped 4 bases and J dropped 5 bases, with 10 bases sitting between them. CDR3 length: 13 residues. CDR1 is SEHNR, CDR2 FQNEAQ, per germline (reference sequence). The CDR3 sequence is CASSSLKRDTQYF. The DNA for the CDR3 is TGTGCCAGCAGCTCATTAAAGAGAGATACGCAGTATTTT.

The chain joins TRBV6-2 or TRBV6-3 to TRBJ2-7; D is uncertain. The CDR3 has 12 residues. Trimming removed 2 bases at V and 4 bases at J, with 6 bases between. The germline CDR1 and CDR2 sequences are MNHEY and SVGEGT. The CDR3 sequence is CASSYVSYEQYF. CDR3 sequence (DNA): TGTGCCAGCAGTTACGTGAGTTACGAGCAGTACTTC.

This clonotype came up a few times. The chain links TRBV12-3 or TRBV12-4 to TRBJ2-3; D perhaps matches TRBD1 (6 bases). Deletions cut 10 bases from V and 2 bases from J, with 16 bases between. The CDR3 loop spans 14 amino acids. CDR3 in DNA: TGTGCCATAGGAGCCAAGGGACACACAGATACGCAGTATTTT. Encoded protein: CAIGAKGHTDTQYF.

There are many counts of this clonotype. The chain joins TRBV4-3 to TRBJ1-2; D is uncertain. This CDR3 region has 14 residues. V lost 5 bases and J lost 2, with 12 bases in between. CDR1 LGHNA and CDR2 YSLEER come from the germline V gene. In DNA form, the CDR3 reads TGCGCCAGCAGCTCAAGGGCGGGAAACTATGGCTACACCTTC. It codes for CASSSRAGNYGYTF.

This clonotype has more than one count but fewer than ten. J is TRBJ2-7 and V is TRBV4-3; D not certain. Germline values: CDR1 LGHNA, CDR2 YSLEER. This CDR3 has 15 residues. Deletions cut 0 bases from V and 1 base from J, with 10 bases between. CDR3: CASSQDQYPSYEQYF. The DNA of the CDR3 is TGCGCCAGCAGCCAAGACCAGTACCCATCCTACGAGCAGTACTTC.

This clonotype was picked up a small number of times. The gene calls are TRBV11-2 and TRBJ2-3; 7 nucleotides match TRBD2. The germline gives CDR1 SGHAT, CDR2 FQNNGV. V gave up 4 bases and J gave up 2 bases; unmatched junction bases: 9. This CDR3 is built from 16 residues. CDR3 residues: CASSSSGGEFTDTQYF. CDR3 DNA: TGTGCCAGCAGCTCTAGCGGTGGTGAGTTCACAGATACGCAGTATTTT.

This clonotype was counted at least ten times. DNA of the CDR3: TGTGCCAGCAGCGTCGGGGGGACTGAAGCTTTCTTT. Translated, it gives CASSVGGTEAFF. The gene calls are TRBV3-1 and TRBJ1-1, with D tentatively TRBD1 (5 bases). The CDR3 totals 12 residues. Germline-derived CDR1 and CDR2 are LGHDT and YNNKEL (reference sequence). Trimming removed 5 bases from V and 5 bases from J, with 9 bases in between.

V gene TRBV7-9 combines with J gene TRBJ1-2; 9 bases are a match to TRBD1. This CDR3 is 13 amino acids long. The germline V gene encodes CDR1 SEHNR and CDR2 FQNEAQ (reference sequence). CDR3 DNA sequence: TGTGCGACCACAGGGGGCACTAACTATGGCTACACCTTC. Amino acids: CATTGGTNYGYTF. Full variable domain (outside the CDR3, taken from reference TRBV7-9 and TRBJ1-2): DTGVSQNPRHKITKRGQNVTFRCDPISEHNRLYWYRQTLGQGPEFLTYFQNEAQLEKSRLLSDRFSAERPKGSFSTLEIQRTEQGDSAMYLCATTGGTNYGYTFGSGTRLTVV.

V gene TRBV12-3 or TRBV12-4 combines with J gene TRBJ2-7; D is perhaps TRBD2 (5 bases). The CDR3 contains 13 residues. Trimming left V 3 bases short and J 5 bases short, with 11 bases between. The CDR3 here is CASSFGVINEQYF. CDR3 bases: TGTGCCAGCAGTTTCGGGGTCATAAACGAGCAGTACTTC.

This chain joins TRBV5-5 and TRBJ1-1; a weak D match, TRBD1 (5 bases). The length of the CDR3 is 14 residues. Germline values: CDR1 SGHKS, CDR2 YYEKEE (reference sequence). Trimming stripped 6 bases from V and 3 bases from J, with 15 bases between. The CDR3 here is CASTRGGGDTEAFF. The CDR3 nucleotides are TGTGCCAGCACCCGGGGGGGTGGTGACACTGAAGCTTTCTTT.

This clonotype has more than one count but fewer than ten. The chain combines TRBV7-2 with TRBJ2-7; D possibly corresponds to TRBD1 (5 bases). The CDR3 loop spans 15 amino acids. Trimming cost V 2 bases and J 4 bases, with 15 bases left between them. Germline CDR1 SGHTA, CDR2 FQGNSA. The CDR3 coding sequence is TGTGCCAGCAGCTTAAGAAGTGGCAGGGCGTACGAGCAGTACTTC. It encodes CASSLRSGRAYEQYF.

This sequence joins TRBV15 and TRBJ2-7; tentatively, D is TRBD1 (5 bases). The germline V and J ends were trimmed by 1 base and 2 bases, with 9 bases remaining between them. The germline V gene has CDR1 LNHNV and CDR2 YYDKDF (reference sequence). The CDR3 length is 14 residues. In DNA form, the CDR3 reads TGTGCCACCAGCAGAGGACAGCGTCCCTACGAGCAGTACGTC. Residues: CATSRGQRPYEQYV.

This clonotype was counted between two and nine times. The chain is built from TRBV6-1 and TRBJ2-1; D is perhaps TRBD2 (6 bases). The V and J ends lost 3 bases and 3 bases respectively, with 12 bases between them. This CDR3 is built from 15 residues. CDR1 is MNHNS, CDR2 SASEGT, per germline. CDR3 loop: CASSDASGLYNEQFF. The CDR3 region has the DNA TGTGCCAGCAGTGACGCCTCGGGACTCTACAATGAGCAGTTCTTC.

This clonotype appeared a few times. CDR3 bases: TGCAGGGGCCTAGGCGGTGACAATGAGCAGTTCTTC. Amino acid sequence: CRGLGGDNEQFF. The chain is built from TRBV29-1 and TRBJ2-1, with D unclear. The CDR3 spans 12 residues. Per germline, CDR1 SQVTM and CDR2 ANQGSEA.

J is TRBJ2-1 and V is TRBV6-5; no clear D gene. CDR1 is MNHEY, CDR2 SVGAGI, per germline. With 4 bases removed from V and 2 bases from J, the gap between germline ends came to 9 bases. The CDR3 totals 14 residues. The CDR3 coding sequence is TGTGCCAGCAGTTCCCCTGTTCCCTACAATGAGCAGTTCTTC. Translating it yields CASSSPVPYNEQFF.

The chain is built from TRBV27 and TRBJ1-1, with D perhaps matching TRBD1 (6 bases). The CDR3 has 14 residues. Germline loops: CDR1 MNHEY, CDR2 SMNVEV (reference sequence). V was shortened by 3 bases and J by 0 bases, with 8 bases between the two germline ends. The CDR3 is CASSFGGVNTEAFF. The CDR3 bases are TGTGCCAGCAGTTTCGGGGGCGTGAACACTGAAGCTTTCTTT.

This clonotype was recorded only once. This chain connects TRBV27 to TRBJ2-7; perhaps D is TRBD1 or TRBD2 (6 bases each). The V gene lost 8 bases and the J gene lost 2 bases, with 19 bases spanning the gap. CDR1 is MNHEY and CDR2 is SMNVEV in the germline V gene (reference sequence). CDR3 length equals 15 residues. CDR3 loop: CASSGGLEVTYEQYF. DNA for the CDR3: TGTGCCAGCTCCGGGGGCCTGGAAGTAACCTACGAGCAGTACTTC.

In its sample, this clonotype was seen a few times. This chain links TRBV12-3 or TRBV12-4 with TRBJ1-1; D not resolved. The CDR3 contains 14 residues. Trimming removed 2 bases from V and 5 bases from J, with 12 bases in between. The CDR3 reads CASSLRGVGTEAFF. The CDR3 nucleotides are TGTGCCAGCAGTTTACGGGGAGTTGGAACTGAAGCTTTCTTT.

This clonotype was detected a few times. The CDR3 nucleotides read TGCGCCAGCAGCCCAGACTCCTCCGAACCCTACGAGCAGTACTTC. Its protein is CASSPDSSEPYEQYF. The chain couples TRBV4-1 to TRBJ2-7; D not certain. V was cut by 4 bases and J by 2 bases, with 15 bases left in between. Germline V gene data show CDR1 as MGHRA and CDR2 as YSYEKL. The CDR3 length is 15 residues.

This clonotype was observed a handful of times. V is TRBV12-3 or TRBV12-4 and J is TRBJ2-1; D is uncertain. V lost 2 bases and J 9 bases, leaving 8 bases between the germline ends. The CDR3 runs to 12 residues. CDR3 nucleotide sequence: TGTGCCAGCAGTTTATCCGACGCTGAGCAGTTCTTC. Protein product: CASSLSDAEQFF.